The next 26 T cell receptor beta chains were all read from a single sample in a study of cytomegalovirus exposure and HLA in healthy donors. The PCR used 60 Vbeta and 13 Jbeta primers. Data came from immunoSEQ multiplex PCR; TCRdb stores just in-frame clones and leaves some out. This sample has some 170,000 clones; more than 65% occur once, and the top ten carry 4.7%. The sequenced sample was PBMCs. The receptors come from a young man in good health and CMV-seropositive.

The rearrangement joins TRBV5-1 to TRBJ1-1; no definite D call. Per germline, CDR1 SGHRS and CDR2 YFSETQ. Trimming shortened V by 4 bases and J by 1 base, and 14 bases separated the two germline ends. CDR3 length: 15 residues. The chain's CDR3 is CASSPHAAANTEAFF. The CDR3 DNA follows: TGCGCCAGCAGCCCCCATGCCGCGGCGAACACTGAAGCTTTCTTT.

J is TRBJ2-7 and V is TRBV27, with D tentatively TRBD2 (6 bases). CDR1 is MNHEY and CDR2 is SMNVEV in the germline V gene (reference sequence). Trimming cost V 7 bases and J 0 bases, with 13 bases left between them. The CDR3 totals 14 residues. Here the CDR3 DNA reads TGTGCCAGCAAGGGGACTCCGAGCTCCTACGAGCAGTACGTC. It is translated as CASKGTPSSYEQYV.

The V gene is TRBV7-8, the J gene TRBJ1-3, with TRBD1 identical over 7 bases. The CDR3 runs 15 residues. Germline CDR1 is SGHVS and CDR2 is FQNEAQ. J lost 1 base, V lost 4 bases, and 4 bases had no gene match. The CDR3 DNA reads TGTGCCAGCAGCTCTTGGGACAGTTCTGGAAACACCATATATTTT. It is translated as CASSSWDSSGNTIYF. The complete variable domain, with remaining parts taken from reference TRBV7-8 and TRBJ1-3, reads GAGVSQSPRYKVAKRGQDVALRCDPISGHVSLFWYQQALGQGPEFLTYFQNEAQLDKSGLPSDRFFAERPEGSVSTLKIQRTQQEDSAVYLCASSSWDSSGNTIYFGEGSWLTVV.

The gene calls are TRBV30 and TRBJ2-1; 13 bases are a match to TRBD2. The CDR3 runs 14 residues. Germline CDR1 GTSNPN, CDR2 SVGIG (reference sequence). The junction had 1 base not matched to a gene; V was cut back by 2 bases and J by 6 bases. The CDR3 is CAWSRLAGGNEQFF. As DNA, the CDR3 is TGTGCCTGGAGTCGACTAGCGGGAGGCAATGAGCAGTTCTTC.

A single count supports this clone. V and J are TRBV6-5 and TRBJ2-1, with 11 positions matching TRBD2. In germline, CDR1 is MNHEY, CDR2 SVGAGI. The CDR3 is made up of 16 amino acids. V lost 0 bases and J lost 8; bases outside the gene matches: 6. The CDR3 nucleotides read TGTGCCAGCAGTTACTCGCTAGCGGGGGGAATTGATGAGCAGTTCTTC. It translates to CASSYSLAGGIDEQFF.

The V and J genes are TRBV14 and TRBJ1-3, with D possibly TRBD1 on 5 matching bases. CDR1 SGHDN and CDR2 FVKESK come from the germline V gene. The V gene lost 1 base and the J gene lost 2 bases, with 9 bases spanning the gap. The CDR3 sequence is 15 residues long. The CDR3 sequence is CASSQGTRPGNTIYF. The CDR3 DNA reads TGTGCCAGCAGCCAAGGGACACGGCCTGGAAACACCATATATTTT.

This chain connects TRBV5-6 to TRBJ2-2, with 10 positions matching TRBD1. Germline values: CDR1 SGHDT, CDR2 YYEEEE. CDR3 size: 15 residues. After removal of 5 bases from V and 7 bases from J, the junction contained 8 bases not matched to a gene. CDR3 region: CASSSGTGDDGELFF. The CDR3 bases are TGTGCCAGCAGTTCCGGGACAGGGGATGACGGGGAGCTGTTTTTT.

V is TRBV7-9 and J is TRBJ2-7; 7 positions match TRBD1. After removal of 1 base from V and 1 base from J, the junction contained 1 base not matched to a gene. The CDR3 totals 14 residues. Germline CDR1 is SEHNR and CDR2 is FQNEAQ (reference sequence). Written as DNA, the CDR3 is TGTGCCAGCAGCTTAGGGACAGGATCCTACGAGCAGTACGTC. Translating it yields CASSLGTGSYEQYV.

CDR3 sequence reads: CASSYSEWGPYGYTF. CDR3 nucleotides: TGTGCCAGCAGTTACTCAGAATGGGGCCCCTATGGCTACACCTTC. V and J are TRBV6-5 and TRBJ1-2; D is perhaps TRBD1 (5 bases). Germline-derived CDR1 and CDR2 are MNHEY and SVGAGI. V lost 0 bases, J lost 4 bases, and 12 bases lay in between. The CDR3 consists of 15 residues.

This rearrangement joins TRBV30 to TRBJ2-2; D might be TRBD2 (6 bases). V was clipped by 7 bases and J by 0 bases, with 15 bases between them. The germline CDR1 and CDR2 sequences are GTSNPN and SVGIG (reference sequence). The length of the CDR3 is 15 residues. DNA of the CDR3: TGTGCCTCCACGGGGGAGTCCGCGAACACCGGGGAGCTGTTTTTT. As protein: CASTGESANTGELFF.

This clone was seen a single time. The V call is TRBV5-1, the J call TRBJ2-1; 11 bases are a match to TRBD2. There are 16 residues in the CDR3. CDR1 and CDR2 from the germline V gene are SGHRS and YFSETQ. J was trimmed by 5 bases and V by 4 bases; bases with no gene match: 8. The CDR3 DNA reads TGCGCCAGCAGCCGATTAGCGGGGGGGCCTGACAATGAGCAGTTCTTC. Encoded protein: CASSRLAGGPDNEQFF. Full variable domain (outside the CDR3, taken from reference TRBV5-1 and TRBJ2-1): KAGVTQTPRYLIKTRGQQVTLSCSPISGHRSVSWYQQTPGQGLQFLFEYFSETQRNKGNFPGRFSGRQFSNSRSEMNVSTLELGDSALYLCASSRLAGGPDNEQFFGPGTRLTVL.

The V gene is TRBV21-1, the J gene TRBJ1-4. TRBV21-1 is a pseudogene segment. CDR3 length equals 17 residues. The CDR3 nucleotides read TGTGCCAGCAGCTTGCGCGGCAGCTATGCAACTAATGAAAAACTGTTTTTT. Translation: CASSLRGSYATNEKLFF.

The rearrangement joins TRBV2 to TRBJ2-2, with D possibly TRBD2 on 6 matching bases. The CDR3 is 13 amino acids. Germline loops: CDR1 SNHLY, CDR2 FYNNEI. With 2 bases removed from V and 7 bases from J, the gap between germline ends came to 8 bases. The DNA of the CDR3 is TGTGCCAGCAGTGAATTCGGGGGCGGGGAGCTGTTTTTT. Protein: CASSEFGGGELFF.

The V call is TRBV5-6, the J call TRBJ2-3; 16 positions match TRBD2. Germline CDR1 SGHDT, CDR2 YYEEEE. After removal of 3 bases from V and 2 bases from J, the junction contained 3 bases not matched to a gene. The CDR3 has 17 amino acids. Here the CDR3 DNA reads TGTGCCAGCAGCTGGGGGACTAGCGGGGGGGCCACAGATACGCAGTATTTT. Amino acid sequence: CASSWGTSGGATDTQYF.

The gene calls are TRBV6-4 and TRBJ1-5; the D is unclear. Germline V CDR1 and CDR2: MRHNA, SNTAGT. Deletions cut 4 bases from V and 0 bases from J, with 7 bases between. The CDR3 covers 14 residues. The CDR3 is CASSGQDSNQPQHF. CDR3 DNA: TGTGCCAGCAGTGGTCAGGATAGCAATCAGCCCCAGCATTTT.

The rearrangement joins TRBV2 to TRBJ2-5; TRBD2 might be the D (7 bases). V was clipped by 3 bases and J by 4 bases, with 9 bases between them. Per germline, CDR1 SNHLY and CDR2 FYNNEI. The CDR3 consists of 13 residues. The chain's CDR3 is CASSEGGLETQYF. DNA of the CDR3: TGTGCCAGCAGTGAGGGGGGGCTAGAGACCCAGTACTTC.

The rearrangement uses TRBV2 and TRBJ2-3, with 7 bases aligning to TRBD1. The CDR3 extends over 14 amino acids. The V gene's germline CDR1 is SNHLY and CDR2 FYNNEI. Trimming at V came to 7 bases and at J to 4 bases, leaving 8 bases not matched to a gene. CDR3 sequence (DNA): TGTGCCAGCACCCCGAGACAGGGCCCAGATACGCAGTATTTT. Its translation: CASTPRQGPDTQYF.

This chain links TRBV5-1 with TRBJ1-6; tentatively, D is TRBD1 (6 bases). In germline, CDR1 is SGHRS, CDR2 YFSETQ. V dropped 0 bases and J dropped 7 bases, with 11 bases sitting between them. CDR3 size: 15 residues. CDR3 amino acids: CASSLARGANSPLHF. The CDR3 nucleotides are TGCGCCAGCAGCTTGGCACGGGGGGCGAATTCACCCCTCCACTTT.

In its sample, this clone was seen a few times. The chain combines TRBV1 with TRBJ2-7; the table calls TRBD2, which could not be checked here. TRBV1 is a pseudogene locus. This CDR3 has 13 amino acids. The CDR3 region has the DNA TGCACCAGCAGCCAAGGGGACTATTACGAGCAGTACGTC. It is translated as CTSSQGDYYEQYV.

The V call is TRBV27, the J call TRBJ2-5, with 7 nucleotides matching TRBD1. The V segment lost 7 bases and the J segment 2 bases; nucleotides outside the gene matches: 4. The CDR3 is 13 amino acids. CDR1 MNHEY and CDR2 SMNVEV come from the germline V gene (reference sequence). The CDR3, as DNA: TGTGCCAGCAATCGACAGGGACAAGAGACCCAGTACTTC. This encodes CASNRQGQETQYF.

The rearrangement joins TRBV9 to TRBJ2-1; TRBD2 might be the D (5 bases). The CDR3 is made up of 15 amino acids. Germline V lookup: CDR1 SGDLS, CDR2 YYNGEE. The V end was cut by 6 bases, the J end by 0 bases, with 13 bases between. CDR3 DNA sequence: TGTGCCAGCACTGGCGGGTTAAGCTCCTACAATGAGCAGTTCTTC. Its translation: CASTGGLSSYNEQFF.

This clone was seen only a few times. The V and J genes are TRBV10-3 and TRBJ1-4; a possible D gene is TRBD1 (6 bases). This CDR3 spans 16 amino acids. Germline CDR1 ENHRY, CDR2 SYGVKD. Trimming cost V 6 bases and J 5 bases, with 19 bases left between them. CDR3 DNA: TGTGCCATCAGCTTCCGAGCGACAGGAGAGAATGAAAAACTGTTTTTT. Translated: CAISFRATGENEKLFF.

The chain carries TRBV29-1 and TRBJ1-3; perhaps TRBD1 as D (5 bases). Germline V gives CDR1 SQVTM, CDR2 ANQGSEA. CDR3 length equals 14 residues. Trimming pared 3 bases from V and 0 bases from J, leaving 9 bases between. CDR3 sequence (DNA): TGCAGCGTTGATACCGACAGCTCTGGAAACACCATATATTTT. Its translation is CSVDTDSSGNTIYF.

This sequence joins TRBV30 and TRBJ1-5, with D possibly being TRBD1 (5 bases). The length of the CDR3 is 15 residues. Trimming stripped 2 bases from V and 4 bases from J, with 15 bases between. Germline CDR1 reads GTSNPN; CDR2 reads SVGIG (reference sequence). CDR3 coding DNA: TGTGCCTGGAGTAGGGGCAGCGGGAGAAATCAGCCCCAGCATTTT. Amino acids: CAWSRGSGRNQPQHF. Supplemented by reference TRBV30 and TRBJ1-5, the full variable domain reads SQTIHQWPATLVQPVGSPLSLECTVEGTSNPNLYWYRQAAGRGLQLLFYSVGIGQISSEVPQNLSASRPQDRQFILSSKKLLLSDSGFYLCAWSRGSGRNQPQHFGDGTRLSIL.

This clone was observed a few times. The CDR3 sequence: CASSLVTDYEAFF. The CDR3 DNA follows: TGCGCCAGCAGCTTGGTGACAGATTATGAAGCTTTCTTT. This rearrangement joins TRBV5-1 to TRBJ1-1; possible D gene TRBD1, 5 bases. Trimming removed 0 bases from V and 7 bases from J, with 10 bases in between. CDR3 length: 13 amino acids. Germline-derived CDR1 and CDR2 are SGHRS and YFSETQ.

The V call is TRBV25-1, the J call TRBJ1-1; the match to TRBD1 covers 9 bases. The CDR3 has 14 amino acids. V gave up 3 bases and J gave up 7 bases; unmatched junction bases: 6. Germline V CDR1 and CDR2: MGHDK, SYGVNS. CDR3 in DNA: TGTGCCAGCAGTGACGGGACAGGGATGGGTGAAGCTTTCTTT. It translates to CASSDGTGMGEAFF.